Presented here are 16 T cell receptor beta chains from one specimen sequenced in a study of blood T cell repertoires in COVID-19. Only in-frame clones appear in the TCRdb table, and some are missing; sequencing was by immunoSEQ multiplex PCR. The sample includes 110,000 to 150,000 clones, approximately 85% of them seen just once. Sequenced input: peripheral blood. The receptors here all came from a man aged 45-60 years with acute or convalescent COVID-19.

As DNA, the CDR3 is TGTGCCAGCAGCTTAGTGGGAAGCTTGGGAGGCCAGACAGATACGCAGTATTTT. The encoded protein is CASSLVGSLGGQTDTQYF. The J gene is TRBJ2-3, the V gene TRBV7-6; a weak D match, TRBD2 (6 bases). The CDR3 sequence is 18 residues long. CDR1 and CDR2 (germline): SGHVS, FNYEAQ. V was clipped by 1 base and J by 3 bases, with 20 bases between them.

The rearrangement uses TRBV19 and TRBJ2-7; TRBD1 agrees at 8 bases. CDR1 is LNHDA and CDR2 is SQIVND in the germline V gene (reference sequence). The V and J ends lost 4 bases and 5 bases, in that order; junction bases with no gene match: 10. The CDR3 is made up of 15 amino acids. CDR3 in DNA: TGTGCCAGTAGTAGAAAACAGGGGGTAAGGGACGAGCAGTACTTC. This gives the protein CASSRKQGVRDEQYF.

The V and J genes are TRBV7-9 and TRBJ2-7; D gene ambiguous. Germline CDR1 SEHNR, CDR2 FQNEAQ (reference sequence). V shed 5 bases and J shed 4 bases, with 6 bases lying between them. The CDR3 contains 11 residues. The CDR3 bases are TGTGCCAGCAGCCGAGCGTACGAGCAGTACTTC. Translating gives CASSRAYEQYF.

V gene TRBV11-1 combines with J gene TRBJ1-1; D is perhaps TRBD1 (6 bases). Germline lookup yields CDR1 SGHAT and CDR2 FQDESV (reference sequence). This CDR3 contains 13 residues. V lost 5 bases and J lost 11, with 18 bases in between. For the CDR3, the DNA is TGTGCCAGCAGCCCACTGCGGGGGCTATCTGCTTTCTTT. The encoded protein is CASSPLRGLSAFF.

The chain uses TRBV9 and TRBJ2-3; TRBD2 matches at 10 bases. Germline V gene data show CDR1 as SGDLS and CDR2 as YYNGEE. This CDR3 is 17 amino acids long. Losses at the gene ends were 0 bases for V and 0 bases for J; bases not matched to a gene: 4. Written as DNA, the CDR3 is TGTGCCAGCAGCGTAGGACTAGCGGGCCGTAGCACAGATACGCAGTATTTT. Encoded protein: CASSVGLAGRSTDTQYF.

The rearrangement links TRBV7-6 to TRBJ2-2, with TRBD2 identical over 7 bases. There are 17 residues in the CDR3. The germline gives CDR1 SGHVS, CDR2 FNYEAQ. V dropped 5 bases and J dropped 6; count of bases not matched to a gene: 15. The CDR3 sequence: CASSREVREELAGELFF. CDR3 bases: TGTGCCAGCAGCCGAGAGGTCCGGGAGGAGTTGGCCGGGGAGCTGTTTTTT.

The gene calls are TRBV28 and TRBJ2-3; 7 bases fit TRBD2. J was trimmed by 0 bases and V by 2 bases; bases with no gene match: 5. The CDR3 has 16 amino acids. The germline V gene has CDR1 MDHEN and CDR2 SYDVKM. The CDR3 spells CASSLRRGSSTDTQYF. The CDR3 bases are TGTGCCAGCAGTTTAAGGCGGGGGTCTAGCACAGATACGCAGTATTTT. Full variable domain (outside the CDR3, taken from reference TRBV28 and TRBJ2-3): DVKVTQSSRYLVKRTGEKVFLECVQDMDHENMFWYRQDPGLGLRLIYFSYDVKMKEKGDIPEGYSVSREKKERFSLILESASTNQTSMYLCASSLRRGSSTDTQYFGPGTRLTVL.

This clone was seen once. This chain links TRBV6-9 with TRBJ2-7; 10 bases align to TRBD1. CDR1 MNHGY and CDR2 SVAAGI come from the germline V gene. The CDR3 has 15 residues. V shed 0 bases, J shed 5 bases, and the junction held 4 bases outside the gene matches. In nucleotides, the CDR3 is TGTGCCAGCAGTTATTCCCTGACAGGGGGCAACGAGCAGTACTTC. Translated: CASSYSLTGGNEQYF.

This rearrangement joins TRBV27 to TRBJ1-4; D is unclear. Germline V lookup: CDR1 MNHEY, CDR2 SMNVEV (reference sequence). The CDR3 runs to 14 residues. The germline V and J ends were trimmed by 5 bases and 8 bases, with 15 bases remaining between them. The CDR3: CASSLQVFSEKLFF. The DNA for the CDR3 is TGTGCCAGCAGTCTTCAGGTGTTCAGCGAAAAACTGTTTTTT.

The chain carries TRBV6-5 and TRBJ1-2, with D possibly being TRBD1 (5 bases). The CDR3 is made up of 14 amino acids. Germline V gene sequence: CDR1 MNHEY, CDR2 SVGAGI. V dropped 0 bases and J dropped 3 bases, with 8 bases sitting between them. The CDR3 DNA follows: TGTGCCAGCAGTTACTCGTGGGGGGACTATGGCTACACCTTC. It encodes CASSYSWGDYGYTF.

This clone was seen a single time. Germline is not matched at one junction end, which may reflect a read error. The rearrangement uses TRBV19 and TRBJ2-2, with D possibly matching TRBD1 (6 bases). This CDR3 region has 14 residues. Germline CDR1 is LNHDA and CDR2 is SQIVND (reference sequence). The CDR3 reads CVSRKDGQPGELFF. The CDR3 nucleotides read TGTGTCAGTAGAAAAGACGGACAGCCCGGGGAGCTGTTTTTT. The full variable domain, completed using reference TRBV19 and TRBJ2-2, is DGGITQSPKYLFRKEGQNVTLSCEQNLNHDAMYWYRQDPGQGLRLIYYSQIVNDFQKGDIAEGYSVSREKKESFPLTVTSAQKNPTAFYLCVSRKDGQPGELFFGEGSRLTVL.

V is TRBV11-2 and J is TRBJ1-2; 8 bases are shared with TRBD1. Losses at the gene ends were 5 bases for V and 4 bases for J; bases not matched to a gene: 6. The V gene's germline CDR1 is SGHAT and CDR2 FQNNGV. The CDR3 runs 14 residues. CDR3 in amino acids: CASSPQTGGYGYTF. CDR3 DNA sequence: TGTGCCAGCAGCCCCCAAACAGGGGGCTATGGCTACACCTTC.

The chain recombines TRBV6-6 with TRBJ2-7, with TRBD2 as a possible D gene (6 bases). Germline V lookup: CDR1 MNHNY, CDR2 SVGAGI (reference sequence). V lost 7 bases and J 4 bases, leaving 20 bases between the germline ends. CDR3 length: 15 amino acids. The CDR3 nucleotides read TGTGCCAGCACCAAACCCTCATCTGGAGGGTACGAGCAGTACTTC. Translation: CASTKPSSGGYEQYF.

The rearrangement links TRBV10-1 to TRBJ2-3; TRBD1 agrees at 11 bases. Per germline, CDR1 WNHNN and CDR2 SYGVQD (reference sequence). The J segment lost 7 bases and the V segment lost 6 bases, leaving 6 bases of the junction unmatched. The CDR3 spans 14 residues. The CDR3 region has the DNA TGCGCCAGCAGCCGGACAGGGGGCGAGAATACGCAGTATTTT. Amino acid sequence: CASSRTGGENTQYF.

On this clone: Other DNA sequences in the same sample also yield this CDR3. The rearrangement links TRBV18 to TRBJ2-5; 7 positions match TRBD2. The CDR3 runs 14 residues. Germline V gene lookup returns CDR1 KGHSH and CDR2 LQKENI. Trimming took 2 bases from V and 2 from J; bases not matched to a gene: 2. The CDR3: CASSPGGGQETQYF. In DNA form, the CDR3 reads TGTGCCAGCTCACCAGGCGGGGGACAAGAGACCCAGTACTTC.

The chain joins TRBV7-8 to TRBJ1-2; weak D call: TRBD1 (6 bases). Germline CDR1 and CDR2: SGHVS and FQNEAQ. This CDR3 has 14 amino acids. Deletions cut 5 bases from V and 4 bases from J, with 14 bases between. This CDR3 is CASSTRQDIYGYTF. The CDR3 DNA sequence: TGTGCCAGCAGCACCAGACAGGACATCTATGGCTACACCTTC.